The clone carrying this T cell receptor (beta chain) was seen once. Original processing methods: Amplification of reference gene primers provided the estimated nucleated cell counts. Clones were sequenced by immunoSEQ multiplex PCR, and TCRdb holds only the in-frame ones, with some missing. V and J calls and clone size follow that table, whereas D and trimming were derived from the DNA. Here the sample spans about 280,000 clones, over 75% being singletons. This CDR3 spans 16 amino acids. Germline V gives CDR1 SGHTA, CDR2 FQGNSA. V dropped 5 bases and J dropped 3 bases, with 17 bases sitting between them. This sample is part of a study of blood T cell repertoires in COVID-19. Study-wide context: Sources were T cells, B-cell-depleted T cells, or PBMCs; the material itself was cDNA or gDNA.

This chain connects TRBV7-2 to TRBJ2-1; D gene uncertain. The sequence derives from a human donor in a cohort sampled during active COVID-19. Sequenced sample: peripheral blood. This CDR3 is CASSPTSYPLYNEQFF. CDR3 DNA sequence: TGTGCCAGCAGCCCTACGAGTTACCCCCTCTACAATGAGCAGTTCTTC.